This paragraph reports one T cell receptor (beta chain). What it recognizes is unknown. The source of the sample is a study of CD8 T cells in Susac syndrome. Study-wide results and limits: The study acknowledged a relatively small number of individuals in its TCR sequencing and HLA analysis.

CDR3 length equals 13 residues. The germline V gene has CDR1 PRHDT and CDR2 FYEKMQ (reference sequence). V dropped 4 bases and J dropped 5 bases, with 11 bases sitting between them. Patients with Susac syndrome met diagnostic criteria that were recently defined for definite or probable disease. Random hexamers primed reverse transcription of about 0.5 to 1 ug RNA. TCRdb re-called the immunoSEQ multiplex PCR reads through MiXCR, storing one row per CDR3 protein. Here the sample spans some 200,000 distinct CDR3 sequences, approximately 95% being singletons. This chain connects TRBV13 to TRBJ1-1, with TRBD1 as a possible D gene (5 bases). The sequence derives from a human donor with Susac syndrome. Input material: CD8+ T cells from PBMCs. CDR3 bases: TGTGCCAGCAGCTCGGCAAAGGGGACTGAAGCTTTCTTT. It encodes CASSSAKGTEAFF. Filled out from reference TRBV13 and TRBJ1-1, the complete variable domain reads AAGVIQSPRHLIKEKRETATLKCYPIPRHDTVYWYQQGPGQDPQFLISFYEKMQSDKGSIPDRFSAQQFSDYHSELNMSSLELGDSALYFCASSSAKGTEAFFGQGTRLTVV.